The 6 T cell receptor beta chains below all came from one sample that was sequenced in a study of T cells in Graves' hyperthyroidism and ophthalmopathy. Researchers took RNA transcripts and amplified the TCR beta CDR3 regions from them. A first-round RT-PCR of the TCR CDR3 used the HTBI primer set. MiXCR, applied by TCRdb to the multiplex PCR reads, yields one record per CDR3 protein. In the table there are about 560,000 distinct CDR3 sequences, over 15% of which are singletons. Sequencing was carried out using blood. These receptors all stem from a woman aged 18-29 years with Graves' hyperthyroidism.

This clonotype showed up just a few times. The J gene is TRBJ2-3, the V gene TRBV28; 9 positions agree with TRBD2. CDR3 length equals 17 residues. After removal of 1 base from V and 0 bases from J, the junction contained 5 bases not matched to a gene. Per germline, CDR1 MDHEN and CDR2 SYDVKM. CDR3 loop: CASSLSLAGTSTDTQYF. In DNA, the CDR3 is TGTGCCAGCAGTTTATCCCTAGCGGGAACTAGCACAGATACGCAGTATTTT. Variable domain in full (rest from reference TRBV28 and TRBJ2-3): DVKVTQSSRYLVKRTGEKVFLECVQDMDHENMFWYRQDPGLGLRLIYFSYDVKMKEKGDIPEGYSVSREKKERFSLILESASTNQTSMYLCASSLSLAGTSTDTQYFGPGTRLTVL.

This clonotype has more than one count but fewer than ten. Compared with germline, one end of the junction differs, possibly owing to a read error. The chain has TRBV11-2 and TRBJ1-3; a weak D match, TRBD1 (6 bases). CDR3 length: 13 residues. Germline V gene data show CDR1 as SGHAT and CDR2 as FQNNGV. Here the CDR3 DNA reads TGTGCCAGCAGTCCGATACAGGGACACACCACATATTTT. This sequence encodes CASSPIQGHTTYF.

This clonotype was counted a few times. The gene calls are TRBV7-3 and TRBJ2-1, with 9 bases lining up with TRBD2. The germline V gene encodes CDR1 SGHTA and CDR2 FQGTGA. The CDR3 runs 13 residues. The V gene end was trimmed by 3 bases and the J gene end by 8 bases; junction bases not matched to a gene: 2. The CDR3 reads CASSFGGGDEQFF. DNA for the CDR3: TGTGCCAGCAGCTTCGGCGGGGGGGATGAGCAGTTCTTC.

V gene TRBV6-2 or TRBV6-3 combines with J gene TRBJ1-1; D might be TRBD1 (6 bases). V was shortened by 2 bases and J by 11 bases, with 15 bases between the two germline ends. CDR1 and CDR2 (germline): MNHEY, SVGEGT. CDR3 length equals 13 residues. For the CDR3, the DNA is TGTGCCAGCAGTTACGAGGGGGGGGTGGTGGCTTTCTTT. Protein product: CASSYEGGVVAFF.

The chain employs TRBV19 and TRBJ2-1; 11 bases are a match to TRBD2. This CDR3 is built from 17 residues. The junction had 8 bases not matched to a gene; V was cut back by 0 bases and J by 7 bases. Looked up from germline, CDR1 is LNHDA and CDR2 is SQIVND (reference sequence). In DNA, the CDR3 is TGTGCCAGTAGTATAGAGCGACTAGCGGGATTCAGAAATGAGCAGTTCTTC. It encodes CASSIERLAGFRNEQFF.

This clonotype was found many times. The rearrangement links TRBV7-8 to TRBJ2-3; no reliable D call. V dropped 5 bases and J dropped 2 bases, with 14 bases sitting between them. The CDR3 runs to 15 residues. Germline V gene data show CDR1 as SGHVS and CDR2 as FQNEAQ. The CDR3 coding sequence is TGTGCCAGCAGCCCACATATGTGGTCCACAGATACGCAGTATTTT. It encodes CASSPHMWSTDTQYF.